These 22 T cell receptor beta chains were sequenced from one sample in a study of cytomegalovirus exposure and HLA in healthy donors (dated by TCRdb to 2015 to 2018). Libraries were constructed by the immunoSEQ multiplex PCR assay. For the multiplex PCR, a mixture combining 60 forward primers for TCR Vbeta segments and 13 reverse primers for TCR Jbeta segments was used. This is the immuneACCESS table as TCRdb keeps it, with only in-frame sequences that have V and J called. A part of the clones is gone; compared with another copy, unresolved V genes explain less than half, and the rest is unexplained. The sample table records around 180,000 clones; around 86% of these occur just once. Of the sample, roughly 1.9% is held by the ten largest clones. Sequencing used PBMCs. The receptors stem from a young woman in good health and CMV-seronegative.

Only a few counts were recorded for this clone. This chain links TRBV2 with TRBJ1-5, with D tentatively TRBD1 (6 bases). This CDR3 has 14 residues. Per germline, CDR1 SNHLY and CDR2 FYNNEI. Trimming removed 6 bases at V and 2 bases at J, with 11 bases between. The CDR3 DNA reads as TGTGCCAGCAGCCGGGACATCGGCAATCAGCCCCAGCATTTT. It yields the protein CASSRDIGNQPQHF.

The chain uses TRBV18 and TRBJ2-7; D might be TRBD2 (6 bases). CDR3 length equals 15 residues. V lost 0 bases, J lost 0 bases, and 9 bases lay in between. Germline V gives CDR1 KGHSH, CDR2 LQKENI. The CDR3: CASSPPSGVSYEQYF. In nucleotides, the CDR3 is TGTGCCAGCTCACCACCTAGCGGAGTCTCCTACGAGCAGTACTTC. The full variable domain, with the rest looked up from reference TRBV18 and TRBJ2-7, is NAGVMQNPRHLVRRRGQEARLRCSPMKGHSHVYWYRQLPEEGLKFMVYLQKENIIDESGMPKERFSAEFPKEGPSILRIQQVVRGDSAAYFCASSPPSGVSYEQYFGPGTRLTVT.

The V call is TRBV28, the J call TRBJ1-5; D is undetermined. Germline CDR1 reads MDHEN; CDR2 reads SYDVKM. CDR3 length: 11 amino acids. V lost 3 bases, J lost 7 bases, and 4 bases lay in between. CDR3 residues: CASSLAQPQHF. CDR3 bases: TGTGCCAGCAGTTTGGCCCAGCCCCAGCATTTT.

CDR3 nucleotide sequence: TGTGCCAGCCGAGGCCCGGGGGACGAGCAGTACTTC. This translates into CASRGPGDEQYF. The chain uses TRBV7-9 and TRBJ2-7; D is perhaps TRBD2 (6 bases). The V end was cut by 8 bases, the J end by 5 bases, with 13 bases between. CDR3 size: 12 residues. Germline CDR1 and CDR2: SEHNR and FQNEAQ (reference sequence).

V and J are TRBV27 and TRBJ1-1; D may be TRBD1 (6 bases). The CDR3 totals 12 residues. V was shortened by 4 bases and J by 6 bases, with 9 bases between the two germline ends. CDR1 and CDR2 from the germline V gene are MNHEY and SMNVEV (reference sequence). CDR3 DNA sequence: TGTGCCAGCAGTTCCAGGGGTGCTGAAGCTTTCTTT. It encodes CASSSRGAEAFF.

This clone has a handful of counts. This sequence joins TRBV2 and TRBJ1-1, with D perhaps TRBD1 (6 bases). This CDR3 comprises 13 residues. Germline V gene lookup returns CDR1 SNHLY and CDR2 FYNNEI. V was clipped by 5 bases and J by 1 base, with 8 bases between them. The CDR3 sequence: CASSLDRNTEAFF. Here the CDR3 DNA reads TGTGCCAGCAGTCTGGACAGGAACACTGAAGCTTTCTTT.

This clone was detected only once. The gene calls are TRBV19 and TRBJ1-6, with D unresolved. This CDR3 is built from 17 residues. With 3 bases removed from V and 1 base from J, the gap between germline ends came to 13 bases. The V gene's germline CDR1 is LNHDA and CDR2 SQIVND (reference sequence). The CDR3 loop is CASSMGEVGSYNSPLHF. CDR3 sequence (DNA): TGTGCCAGTAGTATGGGAGAGGTTGGGTCCTATAATTCACCCCTCCACTTT.

The chain links TRBV5-1 to TRBJ2-5, with 8 bases lining up with TRBD2. This CDR3 region has 14 residues. Germline V gene data show CDR1 as SGHRS and CDR2 as YFSETQ. V gave up 3 bases and J gave up 5 bases; unmatched junction bases: 6. The DNA for the CDR3 is TGCGCCAGCAGCTCTAGCGGGCGGACGGAGACCCAGTACTTC. Its protein is CASSSSGRTETQYF. Drawing the rest from reference TRBV5-1 and TRBJ2-5, the complete variable domain is KAGVTQTPRYLIKTRGQQVTLSCSPISGHRSVSWYQQTPGQGLQFLFEYFSETQRNKGNFPGRFSGRQFSNSRSEMNVSTLELGDSALYLCASSSSGRTETQYFGPGTRLLVL.

This clone has more than one count but fewer than ten. The chain links TRBV5-6 to TRBJ2-2; D may be TRBD2 (6 bases). V lost 4 bases to trimming and J lost 1 base, with 11 bases between them. From germline, CDR1 is SGHDT and CDR2 YYEEEE. CDR3 length equals 15 residues. The CDR3 sequence is CASSLSGRNTGELFF. CDR3 bases: TGTGCCAGCAGCCTAAGCGGGCGGAACACCGGGGAGCTGTTTTTT.

The V gene is TRBV4-3, the J gene TRBJ2-1; the D gene is possibly TRBD2 (6 bases). V gave up 5 bases and J gave up 2 bases, with 13 bases separating them. The CDR3 is 15 residues long. Germline V gives CDR1 LGHNA, CDR2 YSLEER. The CDR3 nucleotides are TGCGCCAGCAGCGACCCTAGCGTGCCCTACAATGAGCAGTTCTTC. Residues: CASSDPSVPYNEQFF.

In its sample, this clone was seen a few times. The rearrangement links TRBV7-9 to TRBJ2-1, with a weak D call TRBD2 (5 bases). The V end lost 5 bases, the J end lost 4 bases, and 12 bases lay between the germline ends. This CDR3 is 14 amino acids long. From germline, CDR1 is SEHNR and CDR2 FQNEAQ (reference sequence). Written as DNA, the CDR3 is TGTGCCAGCAGCCCGGCCTCGGGGTACAATGAGCAGTTCTTC. Its translation: CASSPASGYNEQFF.

The V call is TRBV25-1, the J call TRBJ2-1; 8 bases are a match to TRBD1. The germline V gene has CDR1 MGHDK and CDR2 SYGVNS. This CDR3 is 14 amino acids long. V was pared by 3 bases and J by 5 bases, with 3 bases of the junction left unmatched. CDR3 loop: CASSDRGLDNEQFF. The CDR3 DNA reads as TGTGCCAGCAGTGACAGGGGGCTGGACAATGAGCAGTTCTTC.

The chain employs TRBV6-6 and TRBJ1-4; D is possibly TRBD1 (5 bases). V gave up 0 bases and J gave up 5 bases, with 10 bases separating them. Germline loops: CDR1 MNHNY, CDR2 SVGAGI (reference sequence). The CDR3 contains 15 residues. The CDR3 region is CASSYSGGVNEKLFF. The CDR3 DNA reads as TGTGCCAGCAGTTACTCGGGGGGAGTAAATGAAAAACTGTTTTTT.

V usage is TRBV6-1 and J usage is TRBJ2-5, with 7 nucleotides matching TRBD2. J gave up 4 bases and V 10 bases, and 12 bases lay outside the gene matches. This CDR3 is built from 14 residues. CDR1 is MNHNS, CDR2 SASEGT, per germline. CDR3 sequence: CATMLGGGGETQYF. The CDR3 nucleotides read TGTGCCACCATGCTGGGCGGGGGAGGAGAGACCCAGTACTTC.

The chain has TRBV28 and TRBJ1-6, with no clear D. The V and J ends lost 2 bases and 5 bases respectively, with 7 bases between them. Germline V gives CDR1 MDHEN, CDR2 SYDVKM. The CDR3 runs 14 residues. CDR3 sequence (DNA): TGTGCCAGCAGTTTAAAACCTAATAATTCACCCCTCCACTTT. Encoded protein: CASSLKPNNSPLHF. The whole variable domain, remainder taken from reference TRBV28 and TRBJ1-6, is DVKVTQSSRYLVKRTGEKVFLECVQDMDHENMFWYRQDPGLGLRLIYFSYDVKMKEKGDIPEGYSVSREKKERFSLILESASTNQTSMYLCASSLKPNNSPLHFGNGTRLTVT.

V gene TRBV4-1 combines with J gene TRBJ1-1; 8 nucleotides agree with TRBD1. The CDR3 totals 15 residues. CDR1 and CDR2 (germline): MGHRA, YSYEKL. Germline trimming cut 4 bases from V and 4 bases from J; bases unmatched to any gene: 8. The CDR3 region has the DNA TGCGCCAGCAGCCCCCGGACAGGGATGGTCACTGAAGCTTTCTTT. It codes for CASSPRTGMVTEAFF.

The chain has TRBV5-1 and TRBJ2-7, with TRBD2 matching over 15 bases. Germline-derived CDR1 and CDR2 are SGHRS and YFSETQ. The CDR3 totals 21 residues. Unmatched junction bases numbered 21, after V lost 3 bases and J lost 5 bases. This CDR3 is CASSYTGTSGGLRSAEDEQYF. The CDR3 nucleotides read TGCGCCAGCAGCTACACCGGGACTAGCGGGGGGTTAAGGTCCGCGGAGGACGAGCAGTACTTC.

This sequence joins TRBV11-3 and TRBJ1-1; a weak D match, TRBD1 (5 bases). Trimming removed 0 bases from V and 11 bases from J, with 16 bases in between. Germline V gives CDR1 SGHNT, CDR2 YENEEA. The CDR3 is 14 residues long. The CDR3 DNA reads TGTGCCAGCAGCTTAGATTCAGGACAAGCTAAGGCTTTCTTT. This codes for CASSLDSGQAKAFF.

This clone came up once. The gene calls are TRBV30 and TRBJ2-1; 7 bases agree with TRBD2. This CDR3 spans 13 amino acids. Germline V CDR1 and CDR2: GTSNPN, SVGIG (reference sequence). V was pared by 7 bases and J by 8 bases, with 11 bases of the junction left unmatched. Written as DNA, the CDR3 is TGTGCCTCCTGGGGGGAGGGATTATATGAGCAGTTCTTC. The encoded protein is CASWGEGLYEQFF.

This chain links TRBV30 with TRBJ2-3, with 7 bases that match TRBD2. The V gene's germline CDR1 is GTSNPN and CDR2 SVGIG (reference sequence). The CDR3 totals 13 residues. V lost 5 bases and J lost 3; bases outside the gene matches: 5. The CDR3 nucleotides are TGTGCCTGGGAAACGGGGGGAACAGATACGCAGTATTTT. Amino acid sequence: CAWETGGTDTQYF.

The chain joins TRBV6-1 to TRBJ1-4; D gene uncertain. Trimming removed 3 bases from V and 0 bases from J, with 11 bases in between. The germline CDR1 and CDR2 sequences are MNHNS and SASEGT. There are 16 residues in the CDR3. CDR3 in amino acids: CASSDGRIPTNEKLFF. DNA for the CDR3: TGTGCCAGCAGTGACGGGAGGATCCCAACTAATGAAAAACTGTTTTTT.

The chain recombines TRBV7-3 with TRBJ2-5, with 10 bases matching TRBD2. The CDR3 is 14 residues long. CDR1 and CDR2 from the germline V gene are SGHTA and FQGTGA. V trimming: 4 bases; J trimming: 5 bases; junction bases outside the gene matches: 4. The CDR3 is CASSSSGSRETQYF. Here the CDR3 DNA reads TGTGCCAGCAGCTCTAGCGGGAGTAGGGAGACCCAGTACTTC.